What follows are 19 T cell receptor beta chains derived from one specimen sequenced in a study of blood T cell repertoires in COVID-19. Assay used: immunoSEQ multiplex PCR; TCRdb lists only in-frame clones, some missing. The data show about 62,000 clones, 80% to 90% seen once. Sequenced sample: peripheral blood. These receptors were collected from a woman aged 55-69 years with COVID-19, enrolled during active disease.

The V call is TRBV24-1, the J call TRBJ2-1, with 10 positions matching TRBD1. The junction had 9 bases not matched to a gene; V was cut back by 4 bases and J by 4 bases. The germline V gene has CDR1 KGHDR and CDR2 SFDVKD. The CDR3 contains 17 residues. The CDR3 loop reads CATSDHSGQGVYNEQFF. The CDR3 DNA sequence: TGTGCCACCAGTGACCACAGCGGACAGGGGGTGTACAATGAGCAGTTCTTC.

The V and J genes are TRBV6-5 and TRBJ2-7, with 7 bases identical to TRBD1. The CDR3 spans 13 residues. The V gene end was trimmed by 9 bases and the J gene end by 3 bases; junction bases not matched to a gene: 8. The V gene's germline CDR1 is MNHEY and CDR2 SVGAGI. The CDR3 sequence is CASRRTGNYEQYF. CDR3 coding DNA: TGTGCCAGTAGACGGACAGGAAACTACGAGCAGTACTTC.

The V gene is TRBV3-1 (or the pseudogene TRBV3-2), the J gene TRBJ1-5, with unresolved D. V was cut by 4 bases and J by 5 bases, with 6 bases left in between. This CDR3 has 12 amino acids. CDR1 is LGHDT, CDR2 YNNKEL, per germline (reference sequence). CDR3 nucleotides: TGTGCCAGCAGCCTCGGGGATCAGCCCCAGCATTTT. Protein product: CASSLGDQPQHF.

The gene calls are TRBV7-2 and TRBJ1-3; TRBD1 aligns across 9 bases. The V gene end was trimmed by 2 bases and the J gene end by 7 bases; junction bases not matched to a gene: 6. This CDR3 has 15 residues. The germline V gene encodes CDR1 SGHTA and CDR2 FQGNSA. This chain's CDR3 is CASSLSGQGYNTIYF. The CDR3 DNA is TGTGCCAGCAGCTTATCTGGACAGGGGTATAACACCATATATTTT. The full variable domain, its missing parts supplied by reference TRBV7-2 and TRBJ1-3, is GAGVSQSPSNKVTEKGKDVELRCDPISGHTALYWYRQSLGQGLEFLIYFQGNSAPDKSGLPSDRFSAERTGGSVSTLTIQRTQQEDSAVYLCASSLSGQGYNTIYFGEGSWLTVV.

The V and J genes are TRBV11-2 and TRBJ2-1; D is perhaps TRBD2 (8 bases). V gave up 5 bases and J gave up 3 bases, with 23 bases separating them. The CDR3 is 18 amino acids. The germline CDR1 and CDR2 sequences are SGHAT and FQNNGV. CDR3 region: CASSPGTAGRAHYNEQFF. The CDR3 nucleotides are TGTGCCAGCAGCCCCGGGACAGCCGGGAGGGCCCACTACAATGAGCAGTTCTTC. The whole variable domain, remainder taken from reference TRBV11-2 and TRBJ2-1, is EAGVAQSPRYKIIEKRQSVAFWCNPISGHATLYWYQQILGQGPKLLIQFQNNGVVDDSQLPKDRFSAERLKGVDSTLKIQPAKLEDSAVYLCASSPGTAGRAHYNEQFFGPGTRLTVL.

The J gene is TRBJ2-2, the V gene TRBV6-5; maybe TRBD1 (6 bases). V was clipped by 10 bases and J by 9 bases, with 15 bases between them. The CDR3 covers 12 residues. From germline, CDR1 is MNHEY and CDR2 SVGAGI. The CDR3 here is CATMTRGRELFF. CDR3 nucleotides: TGTGCCACCATGACCAGGGGTAGGGAGCTGTTTTTT.

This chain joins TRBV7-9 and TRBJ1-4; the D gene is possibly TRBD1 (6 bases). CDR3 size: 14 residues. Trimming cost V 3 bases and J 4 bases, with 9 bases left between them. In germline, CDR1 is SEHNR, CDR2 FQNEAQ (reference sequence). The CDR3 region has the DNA TGTGCCAGCAGCTTTGGACAGTATAATGAAAAACTGTTTTTT. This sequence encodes CASSFGQYNEKLFF.

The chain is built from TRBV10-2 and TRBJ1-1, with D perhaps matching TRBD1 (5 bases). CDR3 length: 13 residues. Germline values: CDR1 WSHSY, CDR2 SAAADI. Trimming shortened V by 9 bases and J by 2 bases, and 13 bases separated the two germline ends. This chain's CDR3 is CASTLGGNTEAFF. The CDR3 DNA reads TGCGCCAGTACGTTGGGGGGAAACACTGAAGCTTTCTTT.

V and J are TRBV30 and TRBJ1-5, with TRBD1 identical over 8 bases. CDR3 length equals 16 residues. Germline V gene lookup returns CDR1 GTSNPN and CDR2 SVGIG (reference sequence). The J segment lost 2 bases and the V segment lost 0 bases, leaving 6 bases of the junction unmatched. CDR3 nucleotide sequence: TGTGCCTGGAGTGTAGGACAGGGATGGGGCAATCAGCCCCAGCATTTT. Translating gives CAWSVGQGWGNQPQHF.

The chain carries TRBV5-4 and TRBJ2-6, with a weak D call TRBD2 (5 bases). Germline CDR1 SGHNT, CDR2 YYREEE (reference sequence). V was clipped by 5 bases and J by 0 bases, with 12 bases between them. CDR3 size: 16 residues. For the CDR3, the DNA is TGTGCCAGCAGGCCTGTGGGGAGCTCTGGGGCCAACGTCCTGACTTTC. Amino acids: CASRPVGSSGANVLTF.

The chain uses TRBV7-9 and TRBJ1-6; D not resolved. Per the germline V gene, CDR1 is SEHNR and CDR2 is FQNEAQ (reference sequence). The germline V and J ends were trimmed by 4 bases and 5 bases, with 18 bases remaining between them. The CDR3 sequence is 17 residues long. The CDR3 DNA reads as TGTGCCAGCAGCTACACGACCGCCGCTGCGGATAATTCACCCCTCCACTTT. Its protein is CASSYTTAAADNSPLHF.

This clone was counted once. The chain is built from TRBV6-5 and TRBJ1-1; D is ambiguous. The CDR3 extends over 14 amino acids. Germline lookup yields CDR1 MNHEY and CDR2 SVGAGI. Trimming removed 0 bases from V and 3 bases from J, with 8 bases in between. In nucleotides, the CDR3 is TGTGCCAGCAGTTACTCCCTTCGGGACACTGAAGCTTTCTTT. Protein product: CASSYSLRDTEAFF.

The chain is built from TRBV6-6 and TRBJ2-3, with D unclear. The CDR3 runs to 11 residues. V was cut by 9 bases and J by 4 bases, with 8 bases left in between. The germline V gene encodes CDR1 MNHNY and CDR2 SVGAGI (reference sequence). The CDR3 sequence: CASRWSDTQYF. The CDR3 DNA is TGTGCCAGTCGGTGGTCAGATACGCAGTATTTT.

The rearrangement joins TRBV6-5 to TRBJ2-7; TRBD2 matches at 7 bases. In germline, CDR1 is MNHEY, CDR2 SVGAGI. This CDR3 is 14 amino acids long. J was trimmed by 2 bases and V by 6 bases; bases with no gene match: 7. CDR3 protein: CASSPAGTTYEQYF. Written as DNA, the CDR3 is TGTGCCAGCAGCCCAGCGGGGACTACCTACGAGCAGTACTTC.

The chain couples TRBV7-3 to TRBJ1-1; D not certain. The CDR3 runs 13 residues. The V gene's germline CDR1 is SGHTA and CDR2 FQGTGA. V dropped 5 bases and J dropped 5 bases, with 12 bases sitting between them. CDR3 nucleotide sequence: TGTGCCAGCAGCCAACAGAGCAGGACTGAAGCTTTCTTT. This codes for CASSQQSRTEAFF.

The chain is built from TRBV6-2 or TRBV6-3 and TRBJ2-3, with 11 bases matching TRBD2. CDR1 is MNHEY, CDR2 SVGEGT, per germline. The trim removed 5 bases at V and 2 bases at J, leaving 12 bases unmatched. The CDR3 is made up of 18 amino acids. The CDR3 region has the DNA TGTGCCAGCAGTCACCTAACGGGACTAGCGGATATCACAGATACGCAGTATTTT. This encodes CASSHLTGLADITDTQYF.

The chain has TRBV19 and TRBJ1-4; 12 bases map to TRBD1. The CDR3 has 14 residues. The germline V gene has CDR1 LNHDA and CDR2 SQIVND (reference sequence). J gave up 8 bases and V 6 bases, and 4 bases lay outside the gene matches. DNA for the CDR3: TGTGCCAGTAGATTGGGACAGGGGGCGGAAAAACTGTTTTTT. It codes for CASRLGQGAEKLFF.

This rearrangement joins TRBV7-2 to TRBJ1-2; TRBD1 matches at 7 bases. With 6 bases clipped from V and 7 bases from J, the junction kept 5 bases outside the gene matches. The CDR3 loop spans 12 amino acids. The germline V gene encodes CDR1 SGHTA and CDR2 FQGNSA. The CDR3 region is CASRGTEGGYTF. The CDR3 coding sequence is TGTGCCAGCAGGGGGACAGAGGGTGGCTACACCTTC.

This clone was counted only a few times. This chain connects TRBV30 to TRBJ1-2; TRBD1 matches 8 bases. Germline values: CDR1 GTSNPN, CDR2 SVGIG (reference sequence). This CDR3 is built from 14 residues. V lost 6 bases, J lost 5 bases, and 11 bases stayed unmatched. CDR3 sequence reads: CACNPRDRSYGYTF. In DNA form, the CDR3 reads TGTGCCTGTAACCCTCGGGACAGGTCTTATGGCTACACCTTC.